This T cell receptor (beta chain) appears in the sequencing data of a study of T cell repertoires in ileal Crohn's disease. For the study at large: Around 40% were active smokers at surgery; median disease duration was nearly eight years. Findings of the study overall: Endoscopic recurrence occurred in every patient whose clonality exceeded 26.8%.

Using immunoSEQ multiplex PCR, the repertoire was profiled, and TCRdb retains in-frame clones only, with some absent. The sample records thousands of clones, 80% to 85% being singletons. Judged by abundance, this clone is medium-sized. What it recognizes is unknown. The CDR3 has 19 residues. V was clipped by 3 bases and J by 5 bases; unmatched bases: 21. Germline CDR1 GTSNPN, CDR2 SVGIG (reference sequence). The chain combines TRBV30 with TRBJ2-2; 7 bases are a match to TRBD1. The clonotype was recovered from an adult with Crohn's disease. The sequenced sample was ileal tissue. CDR3 in amino acids: CAWSTLDPLYRGPTGELFF. Here the CDR3 DNA reads TGTGCCTGGAGCACCTTGGACCCGTTATACAGGGGACCAACCGGGGAGCTGTTTTTT.